The 5 T cell receptor beta chains reported below all come from one sample, sequenced in a study of PD-1 blockade in classical Hodgkin lymphoma. Method: immunoSEQ multiplex PCR; TCRdb's copy keeps in-frame clones and lacks some. The table includes 130,000 to 150,000 clones, less than 80% detected once. After autologous stem cell transplantation all patients relapsed, and prior brentuximab vedotin exposure differed between cohorts. Sequencing used peripheral blood mononuclear cells (PBMCs), obtained before the second cycle of nivolumab. The receptors were gathered from a human donor with classical Hodgkin lymphoma.

V usage is TRBV9 and J usage is TRBJ2-3, with TRBD1 matching 10 bases. The CDR3 has 15 amino acids. Germline loops: CDR1 SGDLS, CDR2 YYNGEE. V was pared by 0 bases and J by 5 bases, with 3 bases of the junction left unmatched. CDR3 residues: CASSVGQGAIDTQYF. The CDR3 region has the DNA TGTGCCAGCAGCGTAGGACAGGGGGCGATAGATACGCAGTATTTT.

The V call is TRBV6-5, the J call TRBJ2-7; D gene ambiguous. The V and J ends lost 7 bases and 1 base respectively, with 14 bases between them. CDR3 size: 14 residues. Germline lookup yields CDR1 MNHEY and CDR2 SVGAGI. CDR3 residues: CASKIQTVSYEQYF. As DNA, the CDR3 is TGTGCCAGCAAGATACAGACGGTTTCCTACGAGCAGTACTTC.

This chain joins TRBV6-5 and TRBJ2-1; TRBD2 matches at 7 bases. The CDR3 length is 15 residues. Germline trimming cut 7 bases from V and 3 bases from J; bases unmatched to any gene: 9. In germline, CDR1 is MNHEY, CDR2 SVGAGI. CDR3: CASTFSRDYYNEQFF. The CDR3 nucleotides are TGTGCCAGCACCTTCTCCCGGGACTACTACAATGAGCAGTTCTTC.

This chain connects TRBV4-2 to TRBJ2-7; 9 nucleotides match TRBD2. Germline assignment: CDR1 LGHNA and CDR2 YNFKEQ. The CDR3 loop spans 17 amino acids. After removal of 1 base from V and 3 bases from J, the junction contained 10 bases not matched to a gene. CDR3 DNA: TGTGCCAGCAGCCAAGCTAGAGGGCTAGCGGGACTCTACGAGCAGTACTTC. As protein: CASSQARGLAGLYEQYF.

This chain uses TRBV19 with TRBJ1-5; D unresolved. Germline values: CDR1 LNHDA, CDR2 SQIVND (reference sequence). Trimming shortened V by 2 bases and J by 6 bases, and 8 bases separated the two germline ends. The CDR3 consists of 13 residues. In DNA form, the CDR3 reads TGTGCCAGTAGTATATCCCCTTCTCAGCCCCAGCATTTT. This sequence encodes CASSISPSQPQHF.